One and the same sample provided the 19 T cell receptor beta chains below, sequenced in a study of lymphopenia after photon versus proton radiotherapy. Clones were sequenced by immunoSEQ multiplex PCR, and TCRdb holds only the in-frame ones, with some missing. The repertoire holds about 22,000 clones, with 92% as singletons. Sequenced material: peripheral blood, taken from a patient treated with proton-based radiotherapy. The source is a woman in her seventies with pancreatic cancer. Some clones in this sample may be carry-over from other donors' samples.

The chain joins TRBV19 to TRBJ2-3, with 7 bases fitting TRBD2. The germline CDR1 and CDR2 sequences are LNHDA and SQIVND (reference sequence). The CDR3 is made up of 14 amino acids. The J segment lost 1 base and the V segment lost 3 bases, leaving 1 base of the junction unmatched. The CDR3: CASSMGGGTDTQYF. DNA of the CDR3: TGTGCCAGTAGTATGGGGGGGGGCACAGATACGCAGTATTTT.

The chain recombines TRBV5-5 with TRBJ1-1, with TRBD1 matching 7 bases. V was pared by 0 bases and J by 8 bases, with 4 bases of the junction left unmatched. Germline V gene data show CDR1 as SGHKS and CDR2 as YYEKEE (reference sequence). The CDR3 is made up of 13 amino acids. The CDR3 region is CASSLGGGLEAFF. The CDR3 DNA follows: TGTGCCAGCAGCTTGGGAGGGGGCTTAGAAGCTTTCTTT.

The chain couples TRBV11-3 to TRBJ2-3, with 16 bases that match TRBD2. V shed 1 base and J 5 bases; nucleotides not matched to a gene: 9. Germline assignment: CDR1 SGHNT and CDR2 YENEEA. The CDR3 spans 19 residues. The CDR3 nucleotides read TGTGCCAGCAGCTTAGTGGGACTAGCGGGAGGGCCCAGGAGAGATACGCAGTATTTT. Translated, it gives CASSLVGLAGGPRRDTQYF.

CDR3 loop: CASSVGPNTGELFF. The CDR3 region has the DNA TGTGCCAGCAGCGTAGGGCCGAACACCGGGGAGCTGTTTTTT. J is TRBJ2-2 and V is TRBV9, with D unresolved. V lost 0 bases to trimming and J lost 0 bases, with 3 bases between them. The CDR3 sequence is 14 residues long. CDR1 is SGDLS and CDR2 is YYNGEE in the germline V gene.

The J gene is TRBJ2-7, the V gene TRBV6-1; D unresolved. V lost 2 bases, J lost 0 bases, and 14 bases lay in between. The CDR3 runs 16 residues. CDR1 is MNHNS and CDR2 is SASEGT in the germline V gene. The CDR3 sequence is CASSESLKGSSYEQYF. CDR3 bases: TGTGCCAGCAGTGAAAGTTTGAAGGGAAGCTCCTACGAGCAGTACTTC.

This clone has only one observation. The chain is built from TRBV10-1 and TRBJ2-5, with D uncertain. This CDR3 is 13 amino acids long. V was pared by 3 bases and J by 5 bases, with 10 bases between. Looked up from germline, CDR1 is WNHNN and CDR2 is SYGVQD (reference sequence). The CDR3 spells CASSEGSPETQYF. For the CDR3, the DNA is TGCGCCAGCAGTGAAGGCTCCCCGGAGACCCAGTACTTC.

The rearrangement uses TRBV30 and TRBJ2-1; 9 bases are a match to TRBD2. V shed 5 bases, J shed 4 bases, and the junction held 6 bases outside the gene matches. Germline CDR1 is GTSNPN and CDR2 is SVGIG (reference sequence). The CDR3 consists of 14 residues. CDR3 protein: CAWVAGAGYNEQFF. The CDR3 bases are TGTGCCTGGGTAGCGGGAGCGGGGTACAATGAGCAGTTCTTC.

This rearrangement joins TRBV10-1 to TRBJ2-5; 10 nucleotides agree with TRBD1. Losses at the gene ends were 5 bases for V and 4 bases for J; bases not matched to a gene: 7. The CDR3 is 15 residues long. Germline V gives CDR1 WNHNN, CDR2 SYGVQD (reference sequence). The CDR3 DNA sequence: TGCGCCAGCAGTCAAATGACAGGGGGCTTAGAGACCCAGTACTTC. The encoded protein is CASSQMTGGLETQYF.

V usage is TRBV6-6 and J usage is TRBJ2-1, with 10 bases aligning to TRBD2. Per germline, CDR1 MNHNY and CDR2 SVGAGI (reference sequence). V dropped 7 bases and J dropped 8; count of bases not matched to a gene: 11. CDR3 length: 15 amino acids. DNA for the CDR3: TGTGCCAGCATCGGGACTAGCGCAGGGGACCATGAGCAGTTCTTC. This codes for CASIGTSAGDHEQFF.

The chain employs TRBV11-3 and TRBJ2-3; 8 nucleotides line up with TRBD1. There are 14 residues in the CDR3. V lost 5 bases and J lost 5; bases outside the gene matches: 6. CDR1 is SGHNT and CDR2 is YENEEA in the germline V gene. The DNA for the CDR3 is TGTGCCAGCAGCCAGACAGGGGCGGGAGATACGCAGTATTTT. Translating it yields CASSQTGAGDTQYF.

The gene calls are TRBV28 and TRBJ1-5, with unresolved D. The V gene's germline CDR1 is MDHEN and CDR2 SYDVKM. V shed 3 bases and J shed 1 base, with 16 bases lying between them. This CDR3 has 17 residues. CDR3 in amino acids: CASSFGLGMGSNQPQHF. CDR3 sequence (DNA): TGTGCCAGCAGTTTTGGTCTGGGGATGGGAAGCAATCAGCCCCAGCATTTT.

Details on this clone: At the DNA level, this CDR3 is encoded by other sequences in the same sample as well. V and J are TRBV27 and TRBJ2-7, with 9 bases matching TRBD2. From germline, CDR1 is MNHEY and CDR2 SMNVEV (reference sequence). The CDR3 runs 14 residues. The V segment lost 2 bases and the J segment 10 bases; nucleotides outside the gene matches: 9. The CDR3 protein is CASSLVAGVGEQYF. The CDR3 DNA reads TGTGCCAGCAGTTTAGTAGCGGGAGTAGGCGAACAGTACTTC.

The chain employs TRBV27 and TRBJ2-1; TRBD2 agrees at 11 bases. The J segment lost 7 bases and the V segment lost 5 bases, leaving 10 bases of the junction unmatched. The CDR3 contains 16 residues. Per germline, CDR1 MNHEY and CDR2 SMNVEV (reference sequence). CDR3 sequence: CASSDLTGTSGNEQFF. CDR3 nucleotides: TGTGCCAGCAGTGACCTCACCGGGACTAGCGGTAATGAGCAGTTCTTC.

This clone came up once. The chain joins TRBV6-6 to TRBJ2-3, with D possibly matching TRBD2 (5 bases). The CDR3 is 15 residues long. Trimming removed 0 bases from V and 4 bases from J, with 11 bases in between. The germline CDR1 and CDR2 sequences are MNHNY and SVGAGI (reference sequence). The CDR3 reads CASSYSSSRADTQYF. For the CDR3, the DNA is TGTGCCAGCAGTTACTCTAGCTCGAGGGCAGATACGCAGTATTTT.

The chain couples TRBV6-6 to TRBJ1-1; 7 bases line up with TRBD1. The J segment lost 1 base and the V segment lost 5 bases, leaving 7 bases of the junction unmatched. The CDR3 has 15 residues. Germline V gives CDR1 MNHNY, CDR2 SVGAGI (reference sequence). The CDR3 reads CASSPPGQQNTEAFF. CDR3 sequence (DNA): TGTGCCAGCAGTCCGCCGGGACAGCAGAACACTGAAGCTTTCTTT.

The chain employs TRBV5-5 and TRBJ1-3; 7 nucleotides match TRBD1. There are 14 residues in the CDR3. From germline, CDR1 is SGHKS and CDR2 YYEKEE (reference sequence). After removal of 2 bases from V and 3 bases from J, the junction contained 2 bases not matched to a gene. CDR3 bases: TGTGCCAGCAGCTTTCGACAGGGTGGAAACACCATATATTTT. Translating it yields CASSFRQGGNTIYF.

The J gene is TRBJ2-3, the V gene TRBV7-2; a possible D gene is TRBD2 (5 bases). Looked up from germline, CDR1 is SGHTA and CDR2 is FQGNSA. The CDR3 is 15 residues long. Trimming cost V 1 base and J 5 bases, with 13 bases left between them. CDR3 nucleotides: TGTGCCAGCAGCTTAGTACTCCTAGAGGGAGATACGCAGTATTTT. Its protein is CASSLVLLEGDTQYF. The full variable domain, in which reference TRBV7-2 and TRBJ2-3 provide the parts outside the CDR3, is GAGVSQSPSNKVTEKGKDVELRCDPISGHTALYWYRQSLGQGLEFLIYFQGNSAPDKSGLPSDRFSAERTGGSVSTLTIQRTQQEDSAVYLCASSLVLLEGDTQYFGPGTRLTVL.

The V gene is TRBV19, the J gene TRBJ1-5, with D possibly being TRBD1 (5 bases). Trimming pared 1 base from V and 4 bases from J, leaving 14 bases between. The CDR3 loop spans 16 amino acids. Germline V gene lookup returns CDR1 LNHDA and CDR2 SQIVND (reference sequence). DNA for the CDR3: TGTGCCAGTAGTATAGGGCGGTGGCAGGGAAATCAGCCCCAGCATTTT. Translation: CASSIGRWQGNQPQHF.

The V gene is TRBV9, the J gene TRBJ2-1; D assignment may be TRBD1 or TRBD2 (6 bases each). Germline CDR1 and CDR2: SGDLS and YYNGEE. The CDR3 has 19 residues. Trimming stripped 3 bases from V and 0 bases from J, with 22 bases between. CDR3 sequence reads: CASSGAGSKGGTSYNEQFF. CDR3 in DNA: TGTGCCAGCAGCGGAGCAGGATCAAAGGGGGGTACCTCCTACAATGAGCAGTTCTTC.